This T cell receptor beta chain came from a study of cytomegalovirus exposure and HLA in healthy donors. V gave up 6 bases and J gave up 3 bases, with 21 bases separating them. CDR1 is MNHEY, CDR2 SMNVEV, per germline (reference sequence). The CDR3 runs to 16 residues. It was with 60 Vbeta and 13 Jbeta primers that the PCR ran. The data were produced by immunoSEQ multiplex PCR, yet TCRdb's version contains in-frame clones alone and is incomplete. The table has more than 95,000 clones, roughly 78% seen once; the top ten hold 1.5% to 2%. The sequence came from a woman in her forties in good health and CMV-seronegative. Sequenced sample: PBMCs. This chain joins TRBV27 and TRBJ2-7, with D maybe TRBD2 (6 bases). Here the CDR3 DNA reads TGTGCCAGCAGCCACCGGTCGTCGGGAGCAGTCTACGAGCAGTACTTC. It is translated as CASSHRSSGAVYEQYF.